This TCR beta chain was observed in a study of shared clonotypes between healthy human individuals. Looking at the study overall: The plates for each donor numbered three CD4 naive, three CD4 memory, two CD8 naive and one CD8 memory.

Clones were sequenced by immunoSEQ multiplex PCR, and TCRdb holds only the in-frame ones, with some missing. Of about 2 million clones listed, over 85% are singletons. From germline, CDR1 is SGHRS and CDR2 YFSETQ. The CDR3 sequence is 15 residues long. J gave up 3 bases and V 4 bases, and 9 bases lay outside the gene matches. The chain has TRBV5-1 and TRBJ2-7, with 8 bases lining up with TRBD1. This TCR was recovered from a man between 18 and 35 years old in good health. The sample taken for sequencing was naive CD4+ T cells sorted from blood. Subset defined: CD45RA+ positively selected. This chain's CDR3 is CASSLPAGQGYEQYF. The CDR3 nucleotides are TGCGCCAGCAGCCTCCCCGCCGGACAGGGCTACGAGCAGTACTTC.